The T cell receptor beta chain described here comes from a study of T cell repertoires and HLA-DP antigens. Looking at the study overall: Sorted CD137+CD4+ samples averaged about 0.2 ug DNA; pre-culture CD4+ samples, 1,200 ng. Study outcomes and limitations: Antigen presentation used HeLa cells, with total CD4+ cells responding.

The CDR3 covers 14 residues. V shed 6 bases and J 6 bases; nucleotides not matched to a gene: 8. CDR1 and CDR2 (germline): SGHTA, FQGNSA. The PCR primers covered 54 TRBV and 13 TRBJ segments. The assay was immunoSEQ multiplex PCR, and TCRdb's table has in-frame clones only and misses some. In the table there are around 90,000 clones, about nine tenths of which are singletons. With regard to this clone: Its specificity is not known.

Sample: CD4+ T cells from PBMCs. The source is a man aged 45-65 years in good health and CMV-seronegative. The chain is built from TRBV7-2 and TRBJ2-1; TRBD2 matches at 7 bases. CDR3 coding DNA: TGTGCCAGCAGTACGGGCGGGAGCCTCAATGAGCAGTTCTTC. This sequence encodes CASSTGGSLNEQFF.